Listed below are T cell receptor beta chains from one sample, sequenced in a study of blood T cell repertoires in COVID-19. Data came from immunoSEQ multiplex PCR; TCRdb stores just in-frame clones and leaves some out. The profile shows some 460,000 clones, roughly 91% of them singletons. Sequencing input: peripheral blood. The source is a woman younger than 45 with acute or convalescent COVID-19. Both conserved end residues are part of each CDR3. The D gene is left open where the match is weak. Some rows have no size entry. The others give once, few or many, or a class for an expanded clone.

once	.	TRBV28	TRBJ1-3	TGTGCCAGCAGATCAGGGTTGATCGGTGGAAACACCATATATTTT	CASRSGLIGGNTIYF
few	TRBD1	TRBV7-9	TRBJ2-7	TGTGCCAGCAGCTTAGTGGGACAGGGGATGAACGAGCAGTACTTC	CASSLVGQGMNEQYF
.	.	TRBV7-9	TRBJ2-7	TGTGCCAGCAGCGGGACTGGGACGAGGGAGCAGTACTTC	CASSGTGTREQYF
.	TRBD1	TRBV27	TRBJ1-1	TGTGCCAGCAGTATTAACAGGGGGCGCTTGGCTTTCTTT	CASSINRGRLAFF
.	.	TRBV11-2	TRBJ1-1	TGTGCCAGCAGCTTAGCCAGTTACACTGAAGCTTTCTTT	CASSLASYTEAFF
.	TRBD2	TRBV5-6	TRBJ2-1	TGTGCCAGCAGCAGAGTGTTTGCTAGCGGGGGGGAGGAGCAGTTCTTC	CASSRVFASGGEEQFF
.	TRBD1	TRBV10-3	TRBJ2-7	TGTGCCATCAGTGGCCGACAGGGGGCGACTTACGAGCAGTACTTC	CAISGRQGATYEQYF
.	.	TRBV6-2/TRBV6-3	TRBJ1-2	TGTGCCAGCAGTTATGAGGGTTTGGAGGGCTACACCTTC	CASSYEGLEGYTF
.	.	TRBV2	TRBJ2-5	TGTGCCAGCAGCGCGGGACTGAGAGGTCGCCAAGAGACCCAGTACTTC	CASSAGLRGRQETQYF
.	.	TRBV28	TRBJ1-1	TGTGCCACCCTATACAGGGAGAACACTGAAGCTTTCTTT	CATLYRENTEAFF
.	TRBD1	TRBV5-4	TRBJ1-2	TGTGCCAGCAGCTTTTTGGGACAGGGGTTCTATGGCTACACCTTC	CASSFLGQGFYGYTF
.	TRBD2	TRBV7-9	TRBJ2-5	TGTGCCAGCGGACCGGGACTAGCGGGGGGTGAGACCCAGTACTTC	CASGPGLAGGETQYF
few	TRBD1	TRBV5-1	TRBJ2-2	TGCGCCAGCAGCAGGGACAGGGGTTCGGGGGAGCTGTTTTTT	CASSRDRGSGELFF
.	.	TRBV14	TRBJ2-2	TGTGCCAGCAGCCACAGTTTCACCGGGGAGCTGTTTTTT	CASSHSFTGELFF
.	TRBD1	TRBV11-3	TRBJ2-3	TGTGCCAGCAGTCAGGGGGCGAGCACAGATACGCAGTATTTT	CASSQGASTDTQYF
.	TRBD2	TRBV10-3	TRBJ2-3	TGTGCCATCAGCCCGGGACTAGCGGGGACCACAGATACGCAGTATTTT	CAISPGLAGTTDTQYF
.	TRBD2	TRBV29-1	TRBJ2-3	TGCAGCGTTTGCCTAGCGGGGGGCGCAGATACGCAGTATTTT	CSVCLAGGADTQYF
.	.	TRBV2	TRBJ2-3	TGTGCCAGCAGGGGGGGTGTTCTGAGCACAGATACGCAGTATTTT	CASRGGVLSTDTQYF
.	TRBD1	TRBV4-1	TRBJ1-2	TGCGCCAGCAGCCCCACGAGCCGGGACAGTTATGGCTACACCTTC	CASSPTSRDSYGYTF
once	.	TRBV5-4	TRBJ1-3	TGTGCCAGCAGCAACCCGGGACAAAAAAACACCATATATTTT	CASSNPGQKNTIYF
.	TRBD1	TRBV27	TRBJ1-2	TGTGCCAGCAGTTGGGGGACAGGGGTTGGCTACACCTTC	CASSWGTGVGYTF
.	TRBD1	TRBV6-1	TRBJ1-4	TGTGCCAGCAGTGTGGGACAGGGACCTCCAACTAATGAAAAACTGTTTTTT	CASSVGQGPPTNEKLFF
.	.	TRBV2	TRBJ1-1	TGTGCCAGCAGTGCGGGCAGGGGTAGCACTGAAGCTTTCTTT	CASSAGRGSTEAFF
.	TRBD1	TRBV10-3	TRBJ2-7	TGTGCCATCAGTGATGGGACAGGTAAATACGAGCAGTACTTC	CAISDGTGKYEQYF
.	TRBD2	TRBV5-1	TRBJ2-2	TGCGCCAGCAGCAAGGCCGTTAGGACAGGGCTCCTAGCGGGGGGAACCGGGGAGCTGTTTTTT	CASSKAVRTGLLAGGTGELFF
.	.	TRBV19	TRBJ1-1	TGTGCCACCTCCGGCAGGGCATTTAACACTGAAGCTTTCTTT	CATSGRAFNTEAFF
.	.	TRBV6-2/TRBV6-3	TRBJ2-7	TGTGCCAGCAGTTGGGGGACAAGTCGCTCCTACGAGCAGTACTTC	CASSWGTSRSYEQYF
.	.	TRBV7-6	TRBJ2-7	TGTGCCAGCAGCTCTAAGGGGGGGTCGTCCGAGCAGTACTTC	CASSSKGGSSEQYF
.	TRBD1	TRBV5-8	TRBJ2-7	TGTGCCAGCAGGCCGGGTGGGCCCCAGGGGGTCTCGGGCGAGCAGTACTTC	CASRPGGPQGVSGEQYF
.	.	TRBV6-5	TRBJ1-2	TGTGCCAGCAGTTCCGGTAGTGGCTACACCTTC	CASSSGSGYTF
.	.	TRBV11-2	TRBJ2-7	TGTGCCAGCAGTCCCCAGGGTTTTTTCTCCTACGAGCAGTACTTC	CASSPQGFFSYEQYF
.	.	TRBV5-5	TRBJ1-3	TGTGCCAGCAGCTCTATCTCAGGGGTTGGAAACACCATATATTTT	CASSSISGVGNTIYF
.	TRBD2	TRBV4-1	TRBJ2-3	TGCGCCAGCAGCCACCCCGGGGGGTCGGCAGATACGCAGTATTTT	CASSHPGGSADTQYF
.	.	TRBV7-3	TRBJ2-1	TGTGCCAGCAGCCTTCTCCCCGGTTTTACTTCCTACAATGAGCAGTTCTTC	CASSLLPGFTSYNEQFF
.	.	TRBV4-1	TRBJ1-1	TGCGCCAGCAGCCATCCCCCACGACAGGCCCACACTGAAGCTTTCTTT	CASSHPPRQAHTEAFF
.	TRBD2	TRBV9	TRBJ2-1	TGTGCCAGCACCCGCGACTCTAGCGGGTCCTATGAGCAGTTCTTC	CASTRDSSGSYEQFF
.	.	TRBV7-9	TRBJ2-4	TGTGCCAGCAGCTTTACAGTACTAGCCAAAAACATTCAGTACTTC	CASSFTVLAKNIQYF
.	.	TRBV11-3	TRBJ2-2	TGTGCCAGCAGCTTCACGACAGTCACCGGGGAGCTGTTTTTT	CASSFTTVTGELFF
once	.	TRBV7-9	TRBJ2-1	TGTGCCAGCGAGACGCGAGGCGAGCAGTTCTTC	CASETRGEQFF
.	TRBD2	TRBV6-1	TRBJ2-4	TGTGCCAGCAGTGAAGTAGGTAGCGGGGGGGCCTTCGTCAAAAACATTCAGTACTTC	CASSEVGSGGAFVKNIQYF
once	.	TRBV4-2	TRBJ1-1	TGTGCCAGCAGCCAAGAACTAGGAGGGTTGGGAGCTTTCTTT	CASSQELGGLGAFF
few	TRBD1	TRBV3-1/TRBV3-2	TRBJ1-4	TGTGCCAGCAGCCTACGGACAGGGGCTGAAAAACTGTTTTTT	CASSLRTGAEKLFF
.	TRBD1	TRBV6-6	TRBJ1-2	TGTGCCAGCAGTTATCGGGACAGGTGGGATGGCTACACCTTC	CASSYRDRWDGYTF
.	TRBD2	TRBV9	TRBJ2-5	TGTGCCAGCAGCGTAGGATTGGGGGGGCAAGAGACCCAGTACTTC	CASSVGLGGQETQYF
.	.	TRBV7-4	TRBJ2-7	TGTGCCAGCAGCTTAGAAAAGGGCAGGGGACACGAGCAGTACTTC	CASSLEKGRGHEQYF
.	TRBD2	TRBV5-1	TRBJ2-5	TGCGCCAGCAGCGGCGGGACTAGCGGGGGGCACCCCCAAGAGACCCAGTACTTC	CASSGGTSGGHPQETQYF
.	TRBD2	TRBV4-1	TRBJ2-1	TGCGCCAGCAGCACCCAGCGGGGTTGGGACAATGAGCAGTTCTTC	CASSTQRGWDNEQFF
.	TRBD1	TRBV5-1	TRBJ2-5	TGCGCCAGCAGCTGGGGACAGGGGGCCCAAGAGACCCAGTACTTC	CASSWGQGAQETQYF
.	TRBD2	TRBV7-3	TRBJ2-1	TGTGCCAGCAGCTATAGCGGGGGGTCTTACAATGAGCAGTTCTTC	CASSYSGGSYNEQFF
.	.	TRBV12-3/TRBV12-4	TRBJ2-1	TGTGCCAGCAGCACTCACGGAGATGAGCAGTTCTTC	CASSTHGDEQFF
.	.	TRBV28	TRBJ2-1	TGTGCCAGCAGTTCCCGACTAAGGGACCACCTCAGGGGGCAGTTCTTC	CASSSRLRDHLRGQFF
.	.	TRBV4-1	TRBJ2-5	TGCGCCAGCAGCCAAGATAAGGACAGTTCAGAGACCCAGTACTTC	CASSQDKDSSETQYF
.	TRBD1	TRBV14	TRBJ2-2	TGTGCCAGCAGCCCCGGACAGGGGATGGTCACCGGGGAGCTGTTTTTT	CASSPGQGMVTGELFF
.	.	TRBV10-2	TRBJ2-7	TGCGCCAGCAGTGTCGCGGCCAGCTCCTACGAGCAGTACTTC	CASSVAASSYEQYF